This T cell receptor beta chain appears in the sequencing data of a study of graft-versus-host responses after intestinal transplantation (dated by TCRdb to the early 2020s). Background on the whole study: The transplants that recipients received were multivisceral, liver-intestinal, or isolated intestinal. All recipients received anti-thymocyte globulin induction followed by maintenance tacrolimus and steroids for about three years. After intestinal transplantation, graft-versus-host and host-versus-graft alloreactive T cell clones were followed in the graft, circulation and bone marrow using bulk TCR-beta CDR3 sequencing. To identify alloreactive clones, pre-transplant mixed lymphocyte reaction products were sequenced and then compared with unstimulated pre-transplant donor and recipient T cells. A cohort of more than 20 intestinal transplant recipients, including one retransplant, was enrolled, and a few patients lacking pretransplant specimens were excluded. A peak of at least 4% donor T cells among recipient peripheral blood mononuclear cells was the definition used for donor T cell macrochimerism. Rather than going through the commercial service, samples from three later patients were sequenced in-house on an Illumina MiSeq and processed with MiXCR.

As for this clone: What antigen it recognizes has not been identified. The input lacks base qualities; no much larger clone sits a single base away.

Sample time point, as interpreted from the label and publication: cells obtained before transplantation from donor or recipient. CD3+CD4+ and CD3+CD8+ populations were FACS-sorted from unstimulated pre-transplant donor and recipient cells taken from spleen or lymph nodes. As encoded in the germline V gene, CDR1 is SGDLS while CDR2 is YYNGEE. Cut back by 0 bases and 5 bases, the V and J ends lie 18 bases apart. Including the terminal cysteine and phenylalanine, the CDR3 comprises 17 residues. Only the CDR3 region is kept as DNA, spanning 51 bases read in frame from base 1. The investigation overall reported the following: GvH clones were found in recipient bone marrow, and some of the GvH clones appeared earlier in ileal mucosa or blood, which is consistent with an intestinal mucosal origin. Peak levels of circulating GvH clones were associated with declines in HvG clones early after transplant. Conclusions were limited by the relatively low number and heterogeneity of intestinal transplant patients. In the allografts of patients with donor T cell macrochimerism, GvH to HvG T cell clonal ratios were high.

Library preparation was by the immunoSEQ multiplex PCR assay. For most patients, genomic DNA was isolated using the Qiagen DNeasy Blood and Tissue Kit and was shipped frozen to Adaptive Biotechnologies for TCR sequencing. High-throughput TCR-beta CDR3 sequencing of genomic DNA from most patients was performed by Adaptive Biotechnologies. Concerning the study's data processing: Adaptive's ImmunoSEQ software was the source of the TCR sequencing data for 18 patients, while a few other patients were processed with MiXCR and VDJtools. To correct CD4 versus CD8 sorting errors, sequences present in both subsets at a frequency ratio below 5:1 were removed. Because the origin of CDR3 nucleotide sequences shared between donor and recipient could not be assigned, those sequences were removed. To be classed as alloreactive, a clone needed at least 2-fold expansion over unstimulated cells and a minimum CFSE-low frequency of 0.002% (template counts) or 0.001% (read counts). Clones detected in sequenced pre-transplant spleen, lymph node, or MLR CFSE-low populations of the donor or recipient were defined as mappable. The cumulative frequency of alloreactive clones was calculated as a percentage of all sequences, weighted by copy number. TCRdb mirrors the immuneACCESS table, restricted to in-frame sequences. Some clones are absent from its copies; in checked studies, under half trace to an unresolved V gene, and the reason for the others is unknown. Clone size and V and J calls were adopted from that table, with D and trimming inferred from the DNA. The sample has over 70,000 clones on record, over 80% of them singletons. The ten largest account for approximately 17% of the sample.

The rearrangement combines TRBV9 with TRBJ2-1; no D gene call is confident. The sequence came from a human donor who received an intestinal transplant. The sample here was unstimulated CD8+ T cells sorted from spleen or lymph node cells, taken before intestinal transplant. Here the CDR3 is given as CASSVDTEGFLDNEQFF. The sequenced DNA: TGTGCCAGCAGCGTAGACACTGAAGGGTTTCTCGACAATGAGCAGTTCTTC.